This T cell receptor beta chain stems from a study of T cell responses to AZD1222 COVID-19 vaccine. TCRdb keeps only in-frame clones here, not all; method: immunoSEQ multiplex PCR. The sample lists about 150,000 clones, around 90% occurring once. In germline, CDR1 is SGHNT, CDR2 YENEEA. This CDR3 contains 11 residues. Trimming pared 3 bases from V and 6 bases from J, leaving 6 bases between. The chain is built from TRBV11-3 and TRBJ2-7, with a tentative D call TRBD2 (6 bases). This specimen consisted of peripheral blood, obtained 28 days after the second AZD1222 dose. The receptor was derived from an adult who received the AZD1222 COVID-19 vaccine. The CDR3 nucleotides are TGTGCCAGCAGCTTGGAGGGCGAGCAGTACTTC. Its protein is CASSLEGEQYF.